The T cell receptor (beta chain) under discussion was sequenced for a study of OX40 agonist ivuxolimab in advanced cancers. Blood sampling was done at baseline, cycle 4 day 1, and cycle 7 day 1. Study outcomes and limitations: Among T cells, CD8+ cells averaged more expanded clones than CD4+ cells. No determination was made of the antigen specificity of the expanded peripheral T cells.

The method was immunoSEQ multiplex PCR; TCRdb's version includes in-frame clones alone and lacks a portion of them. The table records approximately 80,000 clones, 80% to 95% of them present only once. Notes on this clone: The antigen remains undetermined.

The germline V and J ends were trimmed by 8 bases and 6 bases, with 20 bases remaining between them. The CDR3 contains 14 residues. Germline V CDR1 and CDR2: MRHNA, SNTAGT. This material consisted of CD4+ or CD8+ T cells sorted from blood, taken in a trial of the OX40 agonist ivuxolimab. The source is an adult with an advanced solid tumor such as melanoma, head and neck, liver or kidney cancer. The V call is TRBV6-4, the J call TRBJ2-7; D may be TRBD2 (7 bases). CDR3: CASAGRRGGLEQYF. CDR3 nucleotides: TGTGCCAGCGCCGGTAGGAGGGGGGGTCTCGAGCAGTACTTC.